A selection of T cell receptor beta chains follows, all from one sample in a study of shared clonotypes between healthy human individuals. This table comes from immunoSEQ multiplex PCR, and its TCRdb copy is limited to in-frame clones, with some not included. The table has roughly 2.2 million clones, approximately 95% seen once. The sample comprised naive CD4+ T cells from PBMCs. Source of these receptors: a man in his late teens or twenties in good health. Some clones in this sample may be carry-over from other donors' samples. The CDR3 runs from the conserved cysteine through the conserved F or W. D genes are given only for firm matches.

j_call d_call v_call cdr3_aa cdr3_nt
TRBJ1-1 NA TRBV9 CASSPLSRGGTEAFF TGTGCCAGCAGCCCACTCAGTCGCGGGGGCACTGAAGCTTTCTTT
TRBJ1-2 NA TRBV6-6 CASIYEGLGSYGYTF TGTGCCAGCATCTATGAAGGCCTCGGTAGCTATGGCTACACCTTC
TRBJ1-2 NA TRBV19 CASRPFGTFKLVF TGTGCCAGTAGACCTTTTGGGACTTTTAAATTGGTCTTC
TRBJ1-2 NA TRBV5-1 CASSLGFSPSYGYTF TGCGCCAGCAGCTTGGGTTTCTCCCCAAGCTATGGCTACACCTTC
TRBJ2-3 NA TRBV5-1 CASSLMPQASTDTQYF TGCGCCAGCAGCTTGATGCCTCAAGCTAGCACAGATACGCAGTATTTT
TRBJ1-4 NA TRBV30 CAWRRTGGPEKLFF TGTGCCTGGAGAAGGACGGGGGGGCCTGAAAAACTGTTTTTT
TRBJ2-5 TRBD1 TRBV11-2 CASSSKRLQGALSLGTQYF TGTGCCAGCAGCTCCAAACGATTGCAGGGGGCCCTCTCCTTAGGGACCCAGTACTTC
TRBJ2-5 TRBD1 TRBV5-1 CASSRTGAGETQYF TGCGCCAGCAGCCGGACAGGGGCTGGTGAGACCCAGTACTTC
TRBJ2-7 NA TRBV7-2 CASSLEVVRDVRYEQYF TGTGCCAGCAGCTTAGAAGTAGTGCGGGACGTAAGGTACGAGCAGTACTTC
TRBJ2-5 NA TRBV9 CASSGTDQETQYF TGTGCCAGCAGCGGGACAGACCAGGAGACCCAGTACTTC
TRBJ1-4 NA TRBV9 CASSVTPGVGEKLFF TGTGCCAGCAGCGTAACCCCGGGGGTGGGAGAAAAACTGTTTTTT
TRBJ1-1 NA TRBV18 CASSTTGGTEAFF TGTGCCAGCTCAACCACGGGAGGCACTGAAGCTTTCTTT
TRBJ1-5 NA TRBV15 CATSRGLHQPQHF TGTGCCACCAGCAGGGGTCTTCATCAGCCCCAGCATTTT
TRBJ2-5 TRBD1 TRBV7-3 CASSPQGAGETQYF TGTGCCAGCAGCCCTCAGGGGGCAGGGGAGACCCAGTACTTC
TRBJ2-5 TRBD2 TRBV6-5 CASSYQAGGLQETQYF TGTGCCAGCAGTTATCAAGCGGGAGGCCTCCAAGAGACCCAGTACTTC
TRBJ1-1 TRBD1 TRBV18 CASSRTGGDQEAFF TGTGCCAGCTCAAGGACAGGGGGGGATCAGGAAGCTTTCTTT